This paragraph covers one TCR beta chain sequence. Its antigen is unidentified. CD45RA-negative memory and CD45RA+ naive subsets were split from the CD4+ cells. The entry originates in a study of shared clonotypes between healthy human individuals. Study-wide context: Each donor had three CD4 naive, three CD4 memory, two CD8 naive and one CD8 memory plate.

The V gene lost 4 bases and the J gene lost 5 bases, with 11 bases spanning the gap. Germline V gives CDR1 SQVTM, CDR2 ANQGSEA. CDR3 size: 13 residues. General study points: Some naive CD4 clonotypes, roughly 5%, turned up in common across several donors. Generally, naive subsets (rather than memory subsets) showed larger estimated richness.

The table came from immunoSEQ multiplex PCR; TCRdb's copy has only in-frame clones and leaves some out. The sample lists over a million clones; 98% were seen once. The receptor's source is a man aged 30 to 39 in good health. The sequenced material came from naive CD4+ T cells sorted from blood. Indicated subset: CD45RA+ positively selected. The chain couples TRBV29-1 to TRBJ2-2; D not resolved. The CDR3 DNA is TGCAGCGTTGGCAACCTAGGGACCGGGGAGCTGTTTTTT. It is translated as CSVGNLGTGELFF.